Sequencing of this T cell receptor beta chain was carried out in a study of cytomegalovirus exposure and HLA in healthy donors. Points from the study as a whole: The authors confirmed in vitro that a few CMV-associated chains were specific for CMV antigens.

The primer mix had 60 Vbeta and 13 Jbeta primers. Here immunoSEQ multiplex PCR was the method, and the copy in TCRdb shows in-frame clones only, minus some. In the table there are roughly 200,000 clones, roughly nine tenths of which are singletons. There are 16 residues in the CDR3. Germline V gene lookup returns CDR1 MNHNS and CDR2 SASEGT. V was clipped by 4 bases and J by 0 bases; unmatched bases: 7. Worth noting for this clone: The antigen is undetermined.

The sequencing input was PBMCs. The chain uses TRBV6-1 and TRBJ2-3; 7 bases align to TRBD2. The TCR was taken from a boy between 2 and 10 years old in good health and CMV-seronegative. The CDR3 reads CASSAHSGGSTDTQYF. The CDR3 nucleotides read TGTGCCAGCAGTGCCCATTCGGGGGGAAGCACAGATACGCAGTATTTT.